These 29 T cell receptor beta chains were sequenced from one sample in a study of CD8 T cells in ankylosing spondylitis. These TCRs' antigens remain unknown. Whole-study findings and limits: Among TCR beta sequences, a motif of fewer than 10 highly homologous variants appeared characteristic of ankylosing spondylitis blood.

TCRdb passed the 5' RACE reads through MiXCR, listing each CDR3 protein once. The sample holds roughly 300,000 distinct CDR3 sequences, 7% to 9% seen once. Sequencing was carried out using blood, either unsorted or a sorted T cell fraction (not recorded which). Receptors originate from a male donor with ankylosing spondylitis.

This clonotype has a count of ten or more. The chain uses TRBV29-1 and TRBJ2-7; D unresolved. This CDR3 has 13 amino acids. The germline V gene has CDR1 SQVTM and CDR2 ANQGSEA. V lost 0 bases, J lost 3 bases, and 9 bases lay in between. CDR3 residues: CSVEDKSLYEQYF. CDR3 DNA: TGCAGCGTTGAAGACAAGTCCCTCTACGAGCAGTACTTC.

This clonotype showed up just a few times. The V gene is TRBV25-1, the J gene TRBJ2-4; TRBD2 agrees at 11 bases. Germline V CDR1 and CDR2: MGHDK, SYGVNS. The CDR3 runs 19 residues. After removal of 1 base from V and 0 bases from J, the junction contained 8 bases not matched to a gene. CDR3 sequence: CASSELASGRRLAKNIQYF. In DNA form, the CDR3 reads TGTGCCAGCAGTGAATTGGCTAGCGGGAGGAGGCTAGCCAAAAACATTCAGTACTTC.

As DNA, the CDR3 is TGCGCCAGCAGCAATAGGTTAGGGACTAGCGGAAACACCGGGGAGCTGTTTTTT. It encodes CASSNRLGTSGNTGELFF. The V call is TRBV5-1, the J call TRBJ2-2; TRBD2 aligns across 11 bases. The germline V gene encodes CDR1 SGHRS and CDR2 YFSETQ. CDR3 length: 18 residues. J gave up 2 bases and V 4 bases, and 10 bases lay outside the gene matches.

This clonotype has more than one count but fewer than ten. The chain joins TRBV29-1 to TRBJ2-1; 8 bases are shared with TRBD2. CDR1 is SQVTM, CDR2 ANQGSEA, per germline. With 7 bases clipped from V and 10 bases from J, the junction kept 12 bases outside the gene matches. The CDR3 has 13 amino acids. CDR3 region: CSAGTRSGPEQFF. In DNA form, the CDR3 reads TGCAGCGCCGGGACTAGGTCTGGGCCCGAGCAGTTCTTC.

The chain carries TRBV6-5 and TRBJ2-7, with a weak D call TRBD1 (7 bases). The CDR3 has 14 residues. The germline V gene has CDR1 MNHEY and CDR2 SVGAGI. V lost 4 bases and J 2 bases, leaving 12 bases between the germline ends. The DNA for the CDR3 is TGTGCCAGCAGTTTCAGGGGGGCAACCTACGAGCAGTACTTC. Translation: CASSFRGATYEQYF.

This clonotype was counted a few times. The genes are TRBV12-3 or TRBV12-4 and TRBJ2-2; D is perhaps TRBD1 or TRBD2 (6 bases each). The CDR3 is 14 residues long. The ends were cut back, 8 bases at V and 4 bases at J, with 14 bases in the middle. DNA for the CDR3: TGTGCCAGCTCCCGGGGGCATGGCACCGGGGAGCTGTTTTTT. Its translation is CASSRGHGTGELFF.

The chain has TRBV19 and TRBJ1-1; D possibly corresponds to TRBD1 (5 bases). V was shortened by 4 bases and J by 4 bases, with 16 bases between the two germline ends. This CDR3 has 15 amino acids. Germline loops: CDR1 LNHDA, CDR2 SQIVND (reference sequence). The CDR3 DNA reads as TGTGCCAGTAGTACTGGCCAGGGCGTCGGCACTGAAGCTTTCTTT. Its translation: CASSTGQGVGTEAFF.

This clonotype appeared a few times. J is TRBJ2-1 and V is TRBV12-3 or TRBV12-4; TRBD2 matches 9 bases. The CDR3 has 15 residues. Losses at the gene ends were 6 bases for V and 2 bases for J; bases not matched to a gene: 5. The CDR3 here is CASRPLAGTYNEQFF. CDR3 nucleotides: TGTGCCAGCAGGCCTCTAGCGGGAACCTACAATGAGCAGTTCTTC.

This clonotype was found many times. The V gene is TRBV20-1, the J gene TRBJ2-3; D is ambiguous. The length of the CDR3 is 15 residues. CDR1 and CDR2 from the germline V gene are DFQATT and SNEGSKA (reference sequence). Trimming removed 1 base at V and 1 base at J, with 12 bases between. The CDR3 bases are TGCAGTGCTAGAGGGCAACCTGAGGGCACAGATACGCAGTATTTT. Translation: CSARGQPEGTDTQYF.

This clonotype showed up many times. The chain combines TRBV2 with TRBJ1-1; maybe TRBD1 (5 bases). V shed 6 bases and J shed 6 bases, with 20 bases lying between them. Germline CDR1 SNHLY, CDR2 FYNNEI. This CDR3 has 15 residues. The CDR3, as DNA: TGTGCCAGCAGCCCGGGGCCTTCGAGAGAACCTGAAGCTTTCTTT. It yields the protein CASSPGPSREPEAFF.

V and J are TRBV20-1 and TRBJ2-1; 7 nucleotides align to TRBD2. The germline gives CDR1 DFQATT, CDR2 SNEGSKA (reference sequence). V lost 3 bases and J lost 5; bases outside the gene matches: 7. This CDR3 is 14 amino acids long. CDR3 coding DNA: TGCAGTGCTAGTCCGGGGGAGGGGAACAATGAGCAGTTCTTC. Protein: CSASPGEGNNEQFF.

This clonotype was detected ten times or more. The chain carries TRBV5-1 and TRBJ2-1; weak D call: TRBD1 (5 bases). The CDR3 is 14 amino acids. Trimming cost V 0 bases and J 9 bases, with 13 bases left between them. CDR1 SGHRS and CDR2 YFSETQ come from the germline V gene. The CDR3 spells CASSLVVVQGEQFF. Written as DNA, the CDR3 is TGCGCCAGCAGCTTGGTAGTGGTTCAGGGTGAGCAGTTCTTC. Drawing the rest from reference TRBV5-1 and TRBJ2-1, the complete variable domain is KAGVTQTPRYLIKTRGQQVTLSCSPISGHRSVSWYQQTPGQGLQFLFEYFSETQRNKGNFPGRFSGRQFSNSRSEMNVSTLELGDSALYLCASSLVVVQGEQFFGPGTRLTVL.

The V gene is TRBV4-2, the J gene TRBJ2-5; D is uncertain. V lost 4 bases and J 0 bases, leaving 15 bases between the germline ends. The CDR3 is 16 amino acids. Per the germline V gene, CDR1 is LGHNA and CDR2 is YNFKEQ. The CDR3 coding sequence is TGTGCCAGCAGCCGGGCCTGGGGTGACAACCAAGAGACCCAGTACTTC. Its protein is CASSRAWGDNQETQYF.

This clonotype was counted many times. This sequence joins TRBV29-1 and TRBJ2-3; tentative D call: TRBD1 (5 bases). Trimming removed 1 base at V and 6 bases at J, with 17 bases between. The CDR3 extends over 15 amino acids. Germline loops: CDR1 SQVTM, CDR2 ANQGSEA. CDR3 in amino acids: CSVEAMDKGIDTQYF. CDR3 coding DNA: TGCAGCGTTGAAGCGATGGACAAGGGTATCGATACGCAGTATTTT.

CDR3 loop: CASSGTSGRPYNEQFF. The CDR3 region has the DNA TGTGCCAGCAGTGGGACTAGCGGGAGGCCCTACAATGAGCAGTTCTTC. V is TRBV12-3 or TRBV12-4 and J is TRBJ2-1; 15 positions match TRBD2. Germline trimming cut 5 bases from V and 2 bases from J; bases unmatched to any gene: 1. This CDR3 contains 16 residues.

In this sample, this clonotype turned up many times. In nucleotides, the CDR3 is TGCGCCAGCAGCTTGGAGGGTTACGAGCAGTACTTC. Translating gives CASSLEGYEQYF. V gene TRBV5-1 combines with J gene TRBJ2-7; D not resolved. Trimming took off 0 bases at V and 4 bases at J, with 5 bases between the two ends. CDR1 is SGHRS, CDR2 YFSETQ, per germline. The CDR3 runs 12 residues.

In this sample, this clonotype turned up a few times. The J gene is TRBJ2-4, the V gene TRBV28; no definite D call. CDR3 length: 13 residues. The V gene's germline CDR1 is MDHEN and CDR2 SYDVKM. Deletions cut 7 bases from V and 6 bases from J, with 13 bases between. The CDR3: CASTPSQPNIQYF. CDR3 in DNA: TGTGCCAGCACCCCGAGTCAGCCAAACATTCAGTACTTC. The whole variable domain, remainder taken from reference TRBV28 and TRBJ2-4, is DVKVTQSSRYLVKRTGEKVFLECVQDMDHENMFWYRQDPGLGLRLIYFSYDVKMKEKGDIPEGYSVSREKKERFSLILESASTNQTSMYLCASTPSQPNIQYFGAGTRLSVL.

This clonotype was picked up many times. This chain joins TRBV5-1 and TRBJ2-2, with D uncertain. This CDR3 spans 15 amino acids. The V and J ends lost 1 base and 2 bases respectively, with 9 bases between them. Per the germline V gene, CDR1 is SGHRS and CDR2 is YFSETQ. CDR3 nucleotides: TGCGCCAGCAGCTTGACCAGAGGAAACACCGGGGAGCTGTTTTTT. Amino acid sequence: CASSLTRGNTGELFF.

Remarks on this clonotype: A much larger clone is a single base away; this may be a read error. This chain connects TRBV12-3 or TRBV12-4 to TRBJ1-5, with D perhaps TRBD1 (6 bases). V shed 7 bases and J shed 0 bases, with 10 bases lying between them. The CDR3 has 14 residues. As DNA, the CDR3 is TGTGCCAGCATGTGGGACATTAGCAATCAGCCCCAGCATTTT. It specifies CASMWDISNQPQHF.

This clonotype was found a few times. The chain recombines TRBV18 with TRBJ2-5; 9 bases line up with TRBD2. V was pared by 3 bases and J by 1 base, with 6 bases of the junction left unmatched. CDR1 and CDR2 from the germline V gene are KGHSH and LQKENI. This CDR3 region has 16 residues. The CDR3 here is CASSPIAGVAQETQYF. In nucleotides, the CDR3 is TGTGCCAGCTCACCTATAGCGGGAGTGGCCCAAGAGACCCAGTACTTC.

The CDR3: CASSPLGRKNPHNEQFF. CDR3 DNA: TGTGCCAGCTCACCTCTGGGACGGAAAAACCCCCACAATGAGCAGTTCTTC. This chain connects TRBV18 to TRBJ2-1; D may correspond to TRBD1 or TRBD2 (5 bases each). Trimming shortened V by 3 bases and J by 5 bases, and 20 bases separated the two germline ends. The CDR3 extends over 17 amino acids. Per germline, CDR1 KGHSH and CDR2 LQKENI.

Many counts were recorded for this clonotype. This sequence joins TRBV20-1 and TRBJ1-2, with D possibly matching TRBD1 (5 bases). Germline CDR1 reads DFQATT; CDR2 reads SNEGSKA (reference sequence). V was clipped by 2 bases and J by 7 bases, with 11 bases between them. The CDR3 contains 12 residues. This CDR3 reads CSARQGSGGYTF. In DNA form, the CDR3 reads TGCAGTGCTAGACAGGGTTCTGGTGGCTACACCTTC.

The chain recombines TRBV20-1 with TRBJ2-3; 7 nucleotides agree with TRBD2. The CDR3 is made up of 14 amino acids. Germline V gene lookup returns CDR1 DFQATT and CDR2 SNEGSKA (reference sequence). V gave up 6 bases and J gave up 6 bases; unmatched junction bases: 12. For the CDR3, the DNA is TGCAGTGCGAAATACGGACTAGGAACCGATACGCAGTATTTT. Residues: CSAKYGLGTDTQYF.

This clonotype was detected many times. CDR3 nucleotides: TGCAGTGCTTCAGTCCGAGGGGACACTGAAGCTTTCTTT. It is translated as CSASVRGDTEAFF. The rearrangement uses TRBV20-1 and TRBJ1-1, with D possibly being TRBD1 (5 bases). V lost 5 bases and J lost 3, with 13 bases in between. Germline V gene lookup returns CDR1 DFQATT and CDR2 SNEGSKA (reference sequence). This CDR3 has 13 residues.

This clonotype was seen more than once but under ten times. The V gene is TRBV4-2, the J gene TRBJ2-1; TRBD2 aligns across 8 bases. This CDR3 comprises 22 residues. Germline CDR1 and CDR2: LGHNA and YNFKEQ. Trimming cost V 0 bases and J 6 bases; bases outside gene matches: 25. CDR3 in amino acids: CASSQDSKLFVTSAGGGNEQFF. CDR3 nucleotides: TGTGCCAGCAGCCAAGATTCAAAGCTTTTTGTTACTTCCGCGGGAGGTGGCAATGAGCAGTTCTTC.

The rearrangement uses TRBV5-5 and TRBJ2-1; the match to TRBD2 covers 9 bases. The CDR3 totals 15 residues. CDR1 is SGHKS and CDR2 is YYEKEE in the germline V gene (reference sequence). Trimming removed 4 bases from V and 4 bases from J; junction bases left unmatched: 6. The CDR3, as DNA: TGTGCCAGCAGCGACCAGACTAGCGGTTACAATGAGCAGTTCTTC. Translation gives CASSDQTSGYNEQFF.

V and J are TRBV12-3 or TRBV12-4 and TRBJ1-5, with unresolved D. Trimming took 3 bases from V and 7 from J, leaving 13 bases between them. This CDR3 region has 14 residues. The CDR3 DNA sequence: TGTGCCAGCAGTTTTTTGGGTTTCGGACAGCCCCAGCATTTT. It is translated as CASSFLGFGQPQHF.

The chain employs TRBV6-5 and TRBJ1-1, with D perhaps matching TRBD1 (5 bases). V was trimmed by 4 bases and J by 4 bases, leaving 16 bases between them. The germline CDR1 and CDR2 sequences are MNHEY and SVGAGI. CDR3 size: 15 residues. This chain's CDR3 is CASSSSGRGLTEAFF. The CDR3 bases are TGTGCCAGCAGTTCCTCCGGACGGGGACTCACTGAAGCTTTCTTT.

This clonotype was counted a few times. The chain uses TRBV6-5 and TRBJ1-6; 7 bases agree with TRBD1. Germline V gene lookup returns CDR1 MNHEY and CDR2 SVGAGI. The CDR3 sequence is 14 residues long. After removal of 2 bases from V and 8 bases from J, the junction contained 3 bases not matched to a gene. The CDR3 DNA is TGTGCCAGCAGTTACGGGGACAGTTATTCACCCCTCCACTTT. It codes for CASSYGDSYSPLHF.